This TCR beta chain came from a study of blood T cell repertoires in COVID-19. Across the whole study: Sites in the United States, Italy and Spain provided acute and convalescent COVID-19 samples. T cells, B-cell-depleted T cells, or PBMCs provided the cDNA or gDNA that served as material.

In the original workflow: Scientists estimated how many nucleated cells there were by amplifying reference gene primers. Generated by immunoSEQ multiplex PCR, the TCRdb table keeps only in-frame clones and is missing some. V and J calls and clone size come straight from that table; D and trimming were deduced from the DNA. The table includes roughly 77,000 clones, 75% to 90% detected once. The CDR3 runs 13 residues. Trimming removed 5 bases from V and 5 bases from J; junction bases left unmatched: 4. Sequenced material: peripheral blood. The sequence came from a woman of 80 years or more with active COVID-19. The chain uses TRBV12-3 or TRBV12-4 and TRBJ2-5, with 8 bases lining up with TRBD2. Here the CDR3 DNA reads TGTGCCAGCAGTCAGCGGGAGTCGGAGACCCAGTACTTC. Residues: CASSQRESETQYF.